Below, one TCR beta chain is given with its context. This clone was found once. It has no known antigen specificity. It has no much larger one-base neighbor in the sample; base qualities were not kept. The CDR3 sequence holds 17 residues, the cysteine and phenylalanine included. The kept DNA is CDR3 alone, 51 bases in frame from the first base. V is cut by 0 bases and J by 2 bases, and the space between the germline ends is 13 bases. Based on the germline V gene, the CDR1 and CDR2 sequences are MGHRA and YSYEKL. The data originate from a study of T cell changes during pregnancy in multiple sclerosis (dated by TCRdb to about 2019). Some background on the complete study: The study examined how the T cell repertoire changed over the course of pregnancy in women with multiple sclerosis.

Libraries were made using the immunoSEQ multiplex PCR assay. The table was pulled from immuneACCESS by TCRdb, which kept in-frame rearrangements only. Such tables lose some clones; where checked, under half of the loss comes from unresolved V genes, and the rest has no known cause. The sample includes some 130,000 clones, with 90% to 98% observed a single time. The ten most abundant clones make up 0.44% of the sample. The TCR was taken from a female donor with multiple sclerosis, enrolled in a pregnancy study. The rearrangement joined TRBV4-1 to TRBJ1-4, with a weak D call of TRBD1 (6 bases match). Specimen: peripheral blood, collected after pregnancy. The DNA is TGCGCCAGCAGCCAAGAGAGGGGGGGGTCGACTAATGAAAAACTGTTTTTT. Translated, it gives CASSQERGGSTNEKLFF.